This TCR beta chain was identified during a study of blood T cell repertoires in COVID-19. Some clones are missing from TCRdb's copy, which holds only in-frame ones; the method was immunoSEQ multiplex PCR. Here the sample spans about 360,000 clones, roughly 90% being singletons. The TCR was taken from a woman aged 55-70 years with COVID-19, enrolled during active disease. The specimen was peripheral blood.

The CDR3 bases are TGTGCCAGCAGCCTCTCTAGCGGGGGGGCTGGGGGTGAGCAGTTCTTC. Its translation is CASSLSSGGAGGEQFF. V is TRBV9 and J is TRBJ2-1, with 12 bases that match TRBD2. The germline CDR1 and CDR2 sequences are SGDLS and YYNGEE. The CDR3 covers 16 residues. J lost 9 bases, V lost 4 bases, and 11 bases had no gene match.